The 19 T cell receptor beta chains presented below share a single source sample, sequenced in a study of blood T cell repertoires in COVID-19. TCRdb's table, derived via immunoSEQ multiplex PCR, lists solely in-frame clones and lacks some. The sample includes approximately 240,000 clones, under 90% of them seen just once. Input material: peripheral blood. These receptors were collected from an older woman who had recovered from COVID-19.

The rearrangement links TRBV4-2 to TRBJ1-2; a possible D gene is TRBD1 (5 bases). V dropped 1 base and J dropped 4 bases, with 13 bases sitting between them. Germline V gene sequence: CDR1 LGHNA, CDR2 YNFKEQ. This CDR3 has 15 residues. CDR3: CASSQVEAGSYGYTF. DNA of the CDR3: TGTGCCAGCAGCCAAGTTGAGGCAGGGTCCTATGGCTACACCTTC.

V gene TRBV30 combines with J gene TRBJ1-2, with D uncertain. This CDR3 has 13 amino acids. V lost 5 bases to trimming and J lost 1 base, with 11 bases between them. CDR1 is GTSNPN and CDR2 is SVGIG in the germline V gene (reference sequence). The CDR3 coding sequence is TGTGCCTGGGCTCGACTGAATAACTATGGCTACACCTTC. This codes for CAWARLNNYGYTF.

This chain connects TRBV5-6 to TRBJ1-2, with 7 nucleotides matching TRBD1. The CDR3 loop spans 17 amino acids. Trimming at V came to 0 bases and at J to 1 base, leaving 9 bases not matched to a gene. Germline CDR1 and CDR2: SGHDT and YYEEEE. In DNA, the CDR3 is TGTGCCAGCAGCTTGGAAGGGGGCAGGACGCTTAACTATGGCTACACCTTC. This translates into CASSLEGGRTLNYGYTF. Combining the CDR3 with reference TRBV5-6 and TRBJ1-2 gives the whole variable domain DAGVTQSPTHLIKTRGQQVTLRCSPKSGHDTVSWYQQALGQGPQFIFQYYEEEERQRGNFPDRFSGHQFPNYSSELNVNALLLGDSALYLCASSLEGGRTLNYGYTFGSGTRLTVV.

In DNA, the CDR3 is TGCGCCAGCAGCTTAAGGGGCGGGGGCACTGAAGCTTTCTTT. It encodes CASSLRGGGTEAFF. This rearrangement joins TRBV5-1 to TRBJ1-1; D might be TRBD1 (5 bases). CDR1 SGHRS and CDR2 YFSETQ come from the germline V gene. The V end lost 2 bases, the J end lost 4 bases, and 12 bases lay between the germline ends. CDR3 length equals 14 residues.

The chain recombines TRBV7-3 with TRBJ2-7; perhaps TRBD1 as D (5 bases). Germline V gives CDR1 SGHTA, CDR2 FQGTGA. This CDR3 spans 15 amino acids. Trimming left V 5 bases short and J 2 bases short, with 16 bases between. The CDR3 sequence: CASSVRPGLPYEQYF. CDR3 bases: TGTGCCAGCAGCGTACGACCAGGGCTCCCCTACGAGCAGTACTTC.

The rearrangement joins TRBV7-3 to TRBJ1-4; D possibly corresponds to TRBD1 (5 bases). The CDR3 totals 15 residues. V was clipped by 2 bases and J by 2 bases, with 9 bases between them. The germline V gene has CDR1 SGHTA and CDR2 FQGTGA. In DNA, the CDR3 is TGTGCCAGCAGCTTACAAGGGGTGACTAATGAAAAACTGTTTTTT. This codes for CASSLQGVTNEKLFF. Drawing the rest from reference TRBV7-3 and TRBJ1-4, the complete variable domain is GAGVSQTPSNKVTEKGKYVELRCDPISGHTALYWYRQSLGQGPEFLIYFQGTGAADDSGLPNDRFFAVRPEGSVSTLKIQRTERGDSAVYLCASSLQGVTNEKLFFGSGTQLSVL.

The V call is TRBV11-2, the J call TRBJ1-1, with no clear D. The ends were cut back, 0 bases at V and 4 bases at J, with 9 bases in the middle. CDR1 and CDR2 (germline): SGHAT, FQNNGV. The CDR3 runs to 14 residues. The CDR3 region is CASSLDSSGTEAFF. In nucleotides, the CDR3 is TGTGCCAGCAGCTTAGATTCCTCGGGCACTGAAGCTTTCTTT.

This rearrangement joins TRBV19 to TRBJ2-6, with 9 bases lining up with TRBD2. J gave up 0 bases and V 5 bases, and 8 bases lay outside the gene matches. This CDR3 contains 18 residues. Germline CDR1 LNHDA, CDR2 SQIVND (reference sequence). Here the CDR3 DNA reads TGTGCCAGTAGTTTTCGGACTAGCGCATCCTCTGGGGCCAACGTCCTGACTTTC. It specifies CASSFRTSASSGANVLTF. The whole variable domain, remainder taken from reference TRBV19 and TRBJ2-6, is DGGITQSPKYLFRKEGQNVTLSCEQNLNHDAMYWYRQDPGQGLRLIYYSQIVNDFQKGDIAEGYSVSREKKESFPLTVTSAQKNPTAFYLCASSFRTSASSGANVLTFGAGSRLTVL.

The rearrangement joins TRBV6-2 or TRBV6-3 to TRBJ2-5; D unclear. The germline CDR1 and CDR2 sequences are MNHEY and SVGEGT. V lost 0 bases and J lost 0, with 11 bases in between. CDR3 length: 16 amino acids. The CDR3 protein is CASSYSILRNQETQYF. The CDR3 DNA is TGTGCCAGCAGTTACTCGATTCTGCGGAACCAAGAGACCCAGTACTTC.

CDR3 bases: TGTGCCAGCAGCCTAATTTACCTCGACAGGGAGTATGGCTACACCTTC. It translates to CASSLIYLDREYGYTF. This rearrangement joins TRBV7-9 to TRBJ1-2; TRBD1 matches at 7 bases. This CDR3 is 16 amino acids long. The V gene end was trimmed by 5 bases and the J gene end by 5 bases; junction bases not matched to a gene: 14. Germline V lookup: CDR1 SEHNR, CDR2 FQNEAQ (reference sequence). Full variable domain (rest looked up from reference TRBV7-9 and TRBJ1-2): DTGVSQNPRHKITKRGQNVTFRCDPISEHNRLYWYRQTLGQGPEFLTYFQNEAQLEKSRLLSDRFSAERPKGSFSTLEIQRTEQGDSAMYLCASSLIYLDREYGYTFGSGTRLTVV.

This clone was recorded only once. The V gene is TRBV11-2, the J gene TRBJ1-2; 9 bases fit TRBD1. Germline V gene data show CDR1 as SGHAT and CDR2 as FQNNGV. CDR3 length: 15 residues. Unmatched junction bases numbered 6, after V lost 1 base and J lost 6 bases. CDR3 nucleotides: TGTGCCAGCAGCTTAGCCGGGACAGGGTTAAATGGCTACACCTTC. Amino acids: CASSLAGTGLNGYTF.

The rearrangement uses TRBV12-3 or TRBV12-4 and TRBJ2-1; 12 bases align to TRBD2. Trimming took 6 bases from V and 12 from J; bases not matched to a gene: 3. The CDR3 has 12 residues. The DNA of the CDR3 is TGTGCCAGCAGGTCGACTAGCGGGAGGCAGTTCTTC. Translation gives CASRSTSGRQFF.

V is TRBV5-1 and J is TRBJ2-7; weak D call: TRBD2 (5 bases). This CDR3 has 14 residues. The germline CDR1 and CDR2 sequences are SGHRS and YFSETQ. With 0 bases removed from V and 7 bases from J, the gap between germline ends came to 14 bases. CDR3 amino acids: CASSLGDYTGEQYF. The CDR3 coding sequence is TGCGCCAGCAGCTTGGGCGACTATACGGGGGAGCAGTACTTC.

The genes are TRBV5-1 and TRBJ2-1; 11 bases fit TRBD2. The length of the CDR3 is 16 residues. V shed 0 bases and J 7 bases; nucleotides not matched to a gene: 6. Germline CDR1 is SGHRS and CDR2 is YFSETQ. The CDR3 spells CASSLALAGGVNEQFF. CDR3 DNA sequence: TGCGCCAGCAGCTTGGCTCTAGCGGGGGGTGTTAATGAGCAGTTCTTC.

This chain connects TRBV10-3 to TRBJ2-5; 8 bases agree with TRBD2. Per the germline V gene, CDR1 is ENHRY and CDR2 is SYGVKD. V shed 2 bases and J 1 base; nucleotides not matched to a gene: 9. This CDR3 region has 17 residues. CDR3 amino acids: CAISEGEWRGVQETQYF. The CDR3 coding sequence is TGTGCCATCAGTGAGGGTGAATGGCGGGGGGTCCAAGAGACCCAGTACTTC.

Only one count was recorded for this clone. V and J are TRBV28 and TRBJ1-1; TRBD1 matches at 10 bases. This CDR3 is 12 amino acids long. V was pared by 2 bases and J by 11 bases, with 2 bases of the junction left unmatched. In germline, CDR1 is MDHEN, CDR2 SYDVKM. CDR3 region: CASSLAGQGAFF. In nucleotides, the CDR3 is TGTGCCAGCAGTTTAGCGGGACAGGGGGCTTTCTTT.

V is TRBV2 and J is TRBJ2-2; D may be TRBD1 (6 bases). Germline V gives CDR1 SNHLY, CDR2 FYNNEI. Trimming took 6 bases from V and 6 from J, leaving 32 bases between them. The CDR3 spans 20 residues. CDR3 in DNA: TGTGCCAGCAGCCCTGGCGGGTTTGTATGGGGGCCAAGGGGATCCGGGGAGCTGTTTTTT. Protein: CASSPGGFVWGPRGSGELFF.

This clone was seen a handful of times. Here the CDR3 DNA reads TGTGCCAGCAGATTCTCCGGGTTACCAAGGAACACCGGGGAGCTGTTTTTT. This codes for CASRFSGLPRNTGELFF. This chain connects TRBV7-9 to TRBJ2-2; D ambiguous. Trimming removed 6 bases from V and 1 base from J, with 18 bases in between. This CDR3 spans 17 amino acids. The germline CDR1 and CDR2 sequences are SEHNR and FQNEAQ (reference sequence).

The V call is TRBV9, the J call TRBJ1-1, with D possibly matching TRBD1 (6 bases). Per germline, CDR1 SGDLS and CDR2 YYNGEE. The CDR3 covers 15 residues. V was pared by 0 bases and J by 0 bases, with 9 bases between. The CDR3 DNA follows: TGTGCCAGCAGCGTAGTAGGACAGCTGAACACTGAAGCTTTCTTT. This sequence encodes CASSVVGQLNTEAFF.